This TCR beta chain is from a study of blood T cell repertoires in COVID-19 (dated by TCRdb to between 2020 and 2021). Study-level background: Samples covering the acute and convalescent phases of COVID-19 were provided by collaborators in the United States, Italy and Spain. A de-identified subject ID, COVID-19 status, age in years and sex were almost always included in the sample metadata. Subjects who had been exposed to COVID-19, were actively infected with it, or had recovered from it provided the deeply sampled blood TCRbeta repertoires that made up the dataset. The repertoires were released in a freely available public database meant as a resource for research on the immune response to SARS-CoV-2. The material from the prospective study consisted of cDNA or gDNA derived from T cells, B-cell-depleted T cells, or PBMCs. Samples came from the ongoing ImmuneRACE study (first 160 participants) plus 1,254 subjects from 6 global collaborators. HLA class I and class II types, where available, came from metadata supplied by the sample provider rather than from assay-based typing.

Whole blood was collected in K2EDTA tubes by collaborating institutions according to the institutions' own protocols. For TCRbeta analysis, collaborator samples were shipped as frozen whole blood, as isolated PBMCs, or as DNA extracted from either sample type. TCRbeta CDR3 regions were amplified from genomic DNA using the immunoSEQ Assay, a bias-controlled multiplex PCR. In the authors' own workflow: The number of nucleated cells in each sample was estimated from the amplification of reference gene primers within the assay. To quantify the absolute abundance of each unique TCRbeta CDR3 rearrangement, sequence reads were collapsed and filtered. For each sample, productive Simpson clonality was calculated by taking the square root of Simpson's diversity index across productive rearrangements. The source is immuneACCESS, and TCRdb retained only in-frame sequences with V and J called. Part of the clones is not carried over; for the studies checked, unresolved V genes explain less than half of this, and the remainder is unexplained. That table gives V, J and clone size, and the DNA gave D and trimming. This sample gives 65,000 to 70,000 clones in total; 80% to 90% of them show up just once. The ten largest clones represent more than 1.4% of the sample.

Study-wide findings and limitations: Clinical and demographic metadata were provided uncurated, with the amount varying by source and participant.

Points on this clone: Its antigen is currently not known. No much larger clone is present one base from it, and per-base qualities are unavailable.

The junction shows trimming of 1 base on V and 6 bases on J, plus 13 bases between the germline ends. From cysteine to phenylalanine, the CDR3 is 14 amino acids long. Just the 42-base CDR3 DNA is kept, in frame starting at base 1. CDR1 and CDR2, per the germline V gene, are SGHRS and YFSETQ. The receptor comes from a woman in her sixties or seventies with acute or convalescent COVID-19. Sequenced sample: peripheral blood. The rearranged chain carries TRBV5-1 and TRBJ1-2; the D segment could be TRBD1, given 5 matching bases. The DNA sequence is TGCGCCAGCAGCTTGAGCCAGGGCGAGGATGGCTACACCTTC. Translated, it gives CASSLSQGEDGYTF.